This TCR beta chain was observed in a study of PD-1 blockade in classical Hodgkin lymphoma (dated by TCRdb to the early 2020s). Regarding the complete study: Nivolumab dosing was 3 mg/kg intravenously every 2 weeks, continuing until either disease progression or unacceptable toxicity. The study used TCR beta sequencing and CyTOF to define a peripheral blood immune signature of response to PD-1 blockade in classical Hodgkin lymphoma.

On the study overall, not on this receptor specifically: Among trial patients, those achieving complete response had baseline diversity similar to that of newly diagnosed patients, while diversity was significantly lower in partial responders and progressors. Baseline TCR diversity was reported to be lower in newly diagnosed patients than in healthy donors and to be lower still in relapsed/refractory patients. Only a single clinical trial cohort was studied, and what caused the repertoire differences, possibly disease activity or prior therapy, remained undefined. By C4D1, a significant rise was seen in CD4+ TCR diversity but not in CD8+ TCR diversity (p=0.0027 vs p=0.16), and the rise was most apparent among complete responders (p=0.02). Patients starting nivolumab less than 1 year after ASCT had lower diversity and were excluded from later analyses to avoid confounding by immune reconstitution.

Genomic DNA was extracted with the Qiagen DNeasy kit from unsorted PBMCs and from negatively selected CD4+ and CD8+ fractions. Using primers that anneal to V and J segments, immunoSEQ multiplex PCR amplified the TCR beta CDR3 regions. A synthetic immune receptor repertoire was used to minimize amplification bias, and remaining bias was computationally removed after sequencing. The authors processed their data as follows. Repertoire diversity was quantified as the Shannon entropy index using custom Python scripts. Unsorted, CD4+ and CD8+ repertoires were analyzed separately, except for combined analyses in which CD4+ and CD8+ sequences were merged in silico. A clone was considered expanded if an increase in frequency of at least 2-fold after treatment relative to C1D1 was found, and a pseudocount of 0.5 was applied to clones undetected at baseline. Clones with 0 or 1 copy at C1D1 were defined as singleton clones, while clones with 2 or more copies were defined as non-singleton clones. Clones expanded in unsorted samples were annotated as CD4+, CD8+ or unknown by matching protein sequences in sorted samples from the same patient. Wilcoxon tests on paired samples were used to test changes in diversity from C1D1 to C4D1. TCRdb re-hosts the immuneACCESS table, in-frame sequences only. Its copies lack some clones; in the studies checked, an unresolved V gene accounts for under half of them, and the cause for the rest is not known. Clone size and the V and J calls come from that table; the DNA yielded D and trimming. The sample table records 25,000 to 30,000 clones; 60% to 75% of these occur just once. Over 2.5% of the sample rests with the top ten.

Taken with the paper, the label for time point translates to: cycle 2 day 1 (C2D1) of nivolumab. Every trial patient had relapsed following autologous stem cell transplantation, and prior brentuximab vedotin exposure was what differed among cohorts A, B and C. The trial cohort was composed of about 58 patients with relapsed/refractory classical Hodgkin lymphoma, for whom complete response, partial response or progressive disease was recorded as best overall response. In the multi-cohort phase II CheckMate 205 trial, trial patients received single-agent nivolumab. An independent review committee assessed best overall response by applying the 2007 International Working Group response criteria. Trial PBMCs were obtained immediately prior to nivolumab initiation (C1D1) and on therapy at cycle 2 day 1 and cycle 4 day 1. Peripheral blood was collected in 8 mL Vacutainer Cell Preparation Tubes, from which PBMCs were isolated by centrifugation and then cryopreserved.

In the case of this clone: Its antigen target is currently unknown. Per-base quality was not reported, and no clone a single base away is much larger than it.

CDR1 and CDR2 are read off the germline V gene as SGHAT and FQNNGV. V is trimmed back by 1 base and J by 7 bases, and the junction contains 2 bases that no gene match accounts for. There are 14 amino acids in the CDR3, from cysteine to phenylalanine inclusive. The retained sequence is limited to the CDR3, 42 bases, with the frame set at the first base. This sequence originates from a human donor with classical Hodgkin lymphoma. Here the chain combines TRBV11-2 and TRBJ1-4; 8 central bases correspond to TRBD1. The sample consisted of peripheral blood mononuclear cells (PBMCs), taken before the second cycle of nivolumab. The CDR3 region reads CASSLGQGAEKLFF. The sequenced DNA is TGTGCCAGCAGCTTAGGGCAGGGGGCTGAAAAACTGTTTTTT.